The T cell receptor (beta chain) under discussion was sequenced for a study of shared clonotypes between healthy human individuals. Germline V gene data show CDR1 as MGHRA and CDR2 as YSYEKL. The junction had 2 bases not matched to a gene; V was cut back by 3 bases and J by 4 bases. The CDR3 totals 15 residues. Assay: immunoSEQ multiplex PCR; the TCRdb copy retains only in-frame clones and omits some. The top ten hold under 0.45% of the sample, which has more than 2,000,000 clones, just over 90% seen once. The sequenced sample was naive CD4+ T cells from PBMCs. As for subset: CD45RA+ positively selected. The TCR originated in a man between 18 and 35 years old in good health. Some clones in this sample may be carry-over from other donors' samples. This chain connects TRBV4-1 to TRBJ2-2; TRBD1 matches 10 bases. The CDR3 reads CASSQGQGRTGELFF. The CDR3 bases are TGCGCCAGCAGCCAGGGACAGGGGCGCACCGGGGAGCTGTTTTTT.